What follows are 16 T cell receptor beta chains derived from one specimen sequenced in a study of CXCR3-negative and CXCR3-positive naive CD8 T cells. The study made its TRB cDNA libraries by 5' RACE, adding UMI labels. From the 5' RACE reads, TCRdb lists one entry per CDR3 protein and no DNA. Its clone listing holds 100,000 to 150,000 distinct CDR3 sequences. Sequencing was done on a sample of naive CXCR3- CD8+ T cells from blood. The subset here: CD45RO-CCR7+CD27+CD95- naive CD8+ T cells lacking CXCR3 (TNR3-). All receptors come from a human donor in good health. Some clones in this sample may be carry-over from other donors' samples.

The chain uses TRBV3-1 and TRBJ2-3; TCRdb's D call of TRBD1 is untestable without DNA. In germline, CDR1 is LGHDT, CDR2 YNNKEL (reference sequence). The CDR3 runs 16 residues. CDR3 loop: CASSQEPGLATDTQYF.

The V gene is TRBV24-1, the J gene TRBJ2-1; TCRdb gives TRBD1 as the D gene, but with no DNA this cannot be confirmed. This CDR3 spans 17 amino acids. Germline-derived CDR1 and CDR2 are KGHDR and SFDVKD. This CDR3 reads CATSDSGLSRGPLEQFF.

The CDR3 sequence is CASSHWPSGSNEQFF. The rearrangement uses TRBV6-5 and TRBJ2-1; TCRdb's assignment of TRBD2 cannot be checked, as there is no DNA. The CDR3 sequence is 15 residues long. Germline loops: CDR1 MNHEY, CDR2 SVGAGI.

The genes are TRBV25-1 and TRBJ2-5; checking the TCRdb D call of TRBD1 is not possible without DNA. In germline, CDR1 is MGHDK, CDR2 SYGVNS. The CDR3 loop spans 15 amino acids. CDR3 loop: CASSEFVGGRETQYF.

The chain uses TRBV27 and TRBJ1-1. The CDR3 length is 13 residues. The germline gives CDR1 MNHEY, CDR2 SMNVEV (reference sequence). This CDR3 reads CASSFRGSTEAFF.

This chain connects TRBV7-9 to TRBJ2-7. Germline V lookup: CDR1 SEHNR, CDR2 FQNEAQ (reference sequence). The CDR3 is 11 amino acids. CDR3 loop: CASSIQYEQYF.

The chain carries TRBV7-9 and TRBJ2-1; TCRdb proposes TRBD2, but this gene call is untestable without DNA. Germline values: CDR1 SEHNR, CDR2 FQNEAQ (reference sequence). CDR3 size: 16 residues. CDR3 amino acids: CASSPPGLGKEDEQFF.

The genes are TRBV20-1 and TRBJ2-5; TCRdb's assignment of TRBD2 cannot be checked, as there is no DNA. Germline V CDR1 and CDR2: DFQATT, SNEGSKA (reference sequence). This CDR3 region has 16 residues. The CDR3 is CSAIPGLIGGGETQYF.

This CDR3 reads CASSTTESSYNSPLHF. The chain links TRBV2 to TRBJ1-6; TCRdb's D gene call, TRBD1, goes unchecked for lack of DNA. CDR1 is SNHLY and CDR2 is FYNNEI in the germline V gene. This CDR3 spans 16 amino acids.

This chain links TRBV12-3 or TRBV12-4 with TRBJ2-7. The CDR3 totals 12 residues. The chain's CDR3 is CASSFDMGEQYF.

V gene TRBV6-5 combines with J gene TRBJ2-7; TCRdb gives TRBD1 as the D gene, but with no DNA this cannot be confirmed. CDR1 MNHEY and CDR2 SVGAGI come from the germline V gene. The CDR3 is 15 residues long. The CDR3 region is CASRGPGQGTYEQYF.

The V and J genes are TRBV2 and TRBJ1-3; TCRdb selects TRBD1, and the lack of DNA leaves this call unchecked. There are 16 residues in the CDR3. Germline CDR1 SNHLY, CDR2 FYNNEI. The CDR3 loop reads CASRPGHLDSGNTIYF.

The V call is TRBV5-1, the J call TRBJ2-1; absent DNA, TCRdb's TRBD1 call cannot be checked. The CDR3 is 13 amino acids. Per germline, CDR1 SGHRS and CDR2 YFSETQ. CDR3 in amino acids: CASSTRQGDEQFF.

The V and J genes are TRBV29-1 and TRBJ2-1; TCRdb's assignment of TRBD2 cannot be checked, as there is no DNA. Germline loops: CDR1 SQVTM, CDR2 ANQGSEA. This CDR3 is 15 amino acids long. CDR3 loop: CSVRSGTSGDNEQFF.

The rearrangement joins TRBV7-8 to TRBJ1-3. The CDR3 covers 17 residues. Germline-derived CDR1 and CDR2 are SGHVS and FQNEAQ. The CDR3 is CASSLTGGGGSGNTIYF.

The chain carries TRBV3-1 and TRBJ1-1. Germline values: CDR1 LGHDT, CDR2 YNNKEL (reference sequence). The CDR3 length is 14 residues. The CDR3: CASSQDGYDTEAFF.